Listed below are T cell receptor beta chains from one sample, sequenced in a study of cytomegalovirus exposure and HLA in healthy donors. Method: immunoSEQ multiplex PCR; TCRdb's copy keeps in-frame clones and lacks some. This table holds around 150,000 clones, 76% found once. Sample: PBMCs. The source of these receptors is a man in his forties in good health and CMV-seronegative. Each CDR3 is given with its conserved first and last residue. D genes are given only for firm matches. The listing skips clone size in some rows; elsewhere it reads once, few, many or a size class.

d_call	clone_size	j_call	v_call	cdr3_nt	cdr3_aa
.	few	TRBJ2-2	TRBV5-6	TGTGCCAGCAGCTTGCCTAGTACAGGTTTTGTATACGGGGAGCTGTTTTTT	CASSLPSTGFVYGELFF
TRBD1	.	TRBJ1-3	TRBV6-6	TGTGCCAGCAGCCGGACAGGGTTTGGAAACACCATATATTTT	CASSRTGFGNTIYF
.	.	TRBJ2-5	TRBV5-1	TGCGCCAGCAGCTTGCCCTGGGCGCGTTTAGAGACCCAGTACTTC	CASSLPWARLETQYF
TRBD1	.	TRBJ2-3	TRBV18	TGTGCCAGCTCACCACGTCCAGGGGGACAGTACACAGATACGCAGTATTTT	CASSPRPGGQYTDTQYF
.	.	TRBJ2-5	TRBV25-1	TGTGCCAGCAGTGCGCTAGAAGGTTTGGAGACCCAGTACTTC	CASSALEGLETQYF
.	.	TRBJ2-5	TRBV28	TGTGCCAGCAGTTCCCCCGTCGTGCAGGGAGAGACCCAGTACTTC	CASSSPVVQGETQYF
TRBD1	.	TRBJ2-7	TRBV4-1	TGCGCCAGCAGCGAGAGGCGACAGGGCGACTACGAGCAGTACTTC	CASSERRQGDYEQYF
TRBD2	.	TRBJ2-1	TRBV28	TGTGCCAGCCTGGGACTAGCCCATGAGCAGTTCTTC	CASLGLAHEQFF
.	.	TRBJ2-7	TRBV6-5	TGTGCCAGCAGTTACTCCCAGGGGAGCTACGAGCAGTACTTC	CASSYSQGSYEQYF
.	few	TRBJ2-3	TRBV5-6	TGTGCCAGCAGCTTCCGACAGGTATTGGGCTGGGCAGATACGCAGTATTTT	CASSFRQVLGWADTQYF
.	.	TRBJ2-3	TRBV29-1	TGCAGCGTTACCGGGCTGCCGGGGGCAGATACGCAGTATTTT	CSVTGLPGADTQYF
TRBD2	.	TRBJ2-3	TRBV2	TGTGCCAGCAGTCCTCGGGTCTCAGCGGGATGGGCAGATACGCAGTATTTT	CASSPRVSAGWADTQYF
TRBD2	once	TRBJ2-1	TRBV30	TGTGCCTGGAGTGCTACTAGCGGGAGGTACAATGAGCAGTTCTTC	CAWSATSGRYNEQFF
TRBD2	few	TRBJ2-5	TRBV2	TGTGCCAGCAGTGAAGCGGGCGGGGGGGCCCAAGAGACCCAGTACTTC	CASSEAGGGAQETQYF
TRBD2	few	TRBJ2-3	TRBV11-2	TGTGCCAGCAGCTTGGGGGGGGGCACAGATACGCAGTATTTT	CASSLGGGTDTQYF
TRBD1	.	TRBJ1-1	TRBV11-2	TGTGCCAGCAGCTTAGATGGGACAGGCTTGGCTGAAGCTTTCTTT	CASSLDGTGLAEAFF
.	.	TRBJ2-1	TRBV4-1	TGCGCCAGCAGCCAAGACGCGAGCGGGCGATACAATGAGCAGTTCTTC	CASSQDASGRYNEQFF
.	.	TRBJ2-7	TRBV5-4	TGTGCCAGCAGCTTCACAGGGACCTACGAGCAGTACTTC	CASSFTGTYEQYF
TRBD1	.	TRBJ2-6	TRBV6-1	TGTGCCAGCAGTGGCGGGACAGGCCTCTCTGGGGCCAACGTCCTGACTTTC	CASSGGTGLSGANVLTF
.	.	TRBJ2-1	TRBV25-1	TGTGCCAGCAGCGGAGTCTACAATGAGCAGTTCTTC	CASSGVYNEQFF
TRBD2	.	TRBJ2-7	TRBV10-1	TGCGCCAGCAGCAGCGGGAGCTACGAGCAGTACTTC	CASSSGSYEQYF
.	.	TRBJ1-4	TRBV7-9	TGTGCCAGCAGCCCACCGACGGAGGATGAAAAACTGTTTTTT	CASSPPTEDEKLFF
TRBD1	.	TRBJ2-2	TRBV11-3	TGTGCCAGCAGCTTAAGGTGGGGGACAGGGAGTCCCGGGGAGCTGTTTTTT	CASSLRWGTGSPGELFF
.	.	TRBJ1-3	TRBV19	TGTGCCAGTAGTCCTCGGCGGAGTAGCTCTGGAAACACCATATATTTT	CASSPRRSSSGNTIYF
TRBD2	.	TRBJ2-2	TRBV5-1	TGCGCCAGCAGCTTGACTAGCGGGAGAGGGGAGCTGTTTTTT	CASSLTSGRGELFF
TRBD2	once	TRBJ2-3	TRBV7-6	TGTGCCAGCAGCCCCGTAGCGACTAGCGGGAGACCAGATACGCAGTATTTT	CASSPVATSGRPDTQYF
.	.	TRBJ2-7	TRBV7-8	TGTGCCAGCAGCCCAATAGGGCAGGGCTACGAGCAGTACTTC	CASSPIGQGYEQYF
.	.	TRBJ1-2	TRBV7-9	TGTTCCAGCAGCTCGGGATTGGCCTATGGCTACACCTTC	CSSSSGLAYGYTF
.	once	TRBJ2-1	TRBV9	TGTGCCAGCAGCGATTCTAATGAGCAGTTCTTC	CASSDSNEQFF
TRBD1	.	TRBJ2-4	TRBV11-2	TGTGCCAGCAGGCAACTCACGGGACAGGGGGCGCAGGCCAAAAACATTCAGTACTTC	CASRQLTGQGAQAKNIQYF
.	.	TRBJ1-1	TRBV11-2	TGTGCCAGCAGCTTAGGGCGGACTGAAGCTTTCTTT	CASSLGRTEAFF
.	.	TRBJ2-1	TRBV19	TGTGCCAGTAGTATAGTTGCGGGGCCTGGTAATGAGCAGTTCTTC	CASSIVAGPGNEQFF
TRBD1	.	TRBJ1-2	TRBV2	TGTGCCCAAGGGGGCGCGAACGGCTACACCTTC	CAQGGANGYTF
TRBD1	.	TRBJ1-6	TRBV4-1	TGCGCCAGCAGCCAAGAAACAGACCCGGTAGGACAGGCCTATAATTCACCCCTCCACTTT	CASSQETDPVGQAYNSPLHF
TRBD1	.	TRBJ2-1	TRBV5-1	TGCGCCAGCAGCTTGTTGGCAGGGGGCGTGAATGAGCAGTTCTTC	CASSLLAGGVNEQFF
.	.	TRBJ2-2	TRBV2	TGTGCCAGCATCCCGGGACTGAACGTCGGGGAGCTGTTTTTT	CASIPGLNVGELFF
.	.	TRBJ2-3	TRBV5-1	TGCGCCAGCAGCCATCAGGGGCGAAAGGTCACAGATACGCAGTATTTT	CASSHQGRKVTDTQYF
TRBD2	.	TRBJ2-7	TRBV27	TGTGCCAGCAGTCCCGGGACTAGTTACTACGAGCAGTACTTC	CASSPGTSYYEQYF
.	few	TRBJ1-5	TRBV7-3	TGTGCCAGCAGCTTAGGGGGACACGGACAGCCCCAGCATTTT	CASSLGGHGQPQHF
TRBD1	.	TRBJ1-1	TRBV9	TGTGCCAGCAGCCCACGACAGGGGATGAACACTGAAGCTTTCTTT	CASSPRQGMNTEAFF
.	.	TRBJ1-5	TRBV7-6	TGTGCCAGCAGCTTAGGGTCAGGGTTCGGTCAGCCCCAGCATTTT	CASSLGSGFGQPQHF
TRBD1	.	TRBJ1-1	TRBV5-1	TGCGCCAGCAGCCCACTGTCGACAGGGAGGAACACTGAAGCTTTCTTT	CASSPLSTGRNTEAFF
TRBD2	once	TRBJ2-5	TRBV28	TGTGCCAGCAGTCCCGTCACCACTAGCGGGGGGGTAGAGACCCAGTACTTC	CASSPVTTSGGVETQYF
TRBD2	.	TRBJ2-1	TRBV7-7	TGTGCCAGCAGCTTAGGGGGCGGGAGTCACAATGAGCAGTTCTTC	CASSLGGGSHNEQFF
.	.	TRBJ2-1	TRBV18	TGTGCCAGCTCACTCATTCCGGTCGGGGTGAGCTCCTACAATGAGCAGTTCTTC	CASSLIPVGVSSYNEQFF
.	.	TRBJ2-3	TRBV19	TGTGCCAGTAGTATTTCCCTCACAGATACGCAGTATTTT	CASSISLTDTQYF
.	.	TRBJ2-1	TRBV27	TGTGCCAGCAGTTTAGCGTTTCGGGAGTATGAGCAGTTCTTC	CASSLAFREYEQFF
TRBD2	.	TRBJ2-7	TRBV28	TGTGCCAGCAGTTTAATAGCGGGAGATGAGAACGAGCAGTACTTC	CASSLIAGDENEQYF
.	.	TRBJ2-7	TRBV5-5	TGTGCCAGCAGCTTGAACCGGGTCTCCTACGAGCAGTACTTC	CASSLNRVSYEQYF
.	.	TRBJ1-5	TRBV18	TGTGCCAGCTCACCAAGTCGGTTTGGTCAGCCCCAGCATTTT	CASSPSRFGQPQHF
TRBD2	.	TRBJ2-5	TRBV28	TGTGCCAGCAGTTTCGCTAGCGGGGTCCAAGAGACCCAGTACTTC	CASSFASGVQETQYF
TRBD1	.	TRBJ2-7	TRBV28	TGTGCCAGCAGTTTAGGTGAGGCGGGACAGGGAGGGTACGAGCAGTACTTC	CASSLGEAGQGGYEQYF
.	.	TRBJ1-4	TRBV29-1	TGCAGCGTAAAGCCGGCGGACACAGCTAATGAAAAACTGTTTTTT	CSVKPADTANEKLFF
TRBD1	few	TRBJ2-7	TRBV11-2	TGTGCCAGCAGCCGAGAGGACAGGGGGTTCGAGCAGTACTTC	CASSREDRGFEQYF
.	few	TRBJ2-2	TRBV11-2	TGTGCCAGCAGCTTAGTCTCCCCCGGGGAGCTGTTTTTT	CASSLVSPGELFF
.	.	TRBJ2-7	TRBV7-9	TGTGCCAGCAGCTTAGCGGGAGAAGGCAGCTACGAGCAGTACTTC	CASSLAGEGSYEQYF
.	.	TRBJ1-1	TRBV6-5	TGTGCCAGCAGCTTAGACAGCAACACTGAAGCTTTCTTT	CASSLDSNTEAFF
TRBD2	few	TRBJ2-6	TRBV25-1	TGTGCCAGCAGTGAGACTAGCGGACTATTCTCTGGGGCCAACGTCCTGACTTTC	CASSETSGLFSGANVLTF
.	.	TRBJ2-1	TRBV27	TGTGCCAGCGGGAGGGGGGATGAGCAGTTCTTC	CASGRGDEQFF